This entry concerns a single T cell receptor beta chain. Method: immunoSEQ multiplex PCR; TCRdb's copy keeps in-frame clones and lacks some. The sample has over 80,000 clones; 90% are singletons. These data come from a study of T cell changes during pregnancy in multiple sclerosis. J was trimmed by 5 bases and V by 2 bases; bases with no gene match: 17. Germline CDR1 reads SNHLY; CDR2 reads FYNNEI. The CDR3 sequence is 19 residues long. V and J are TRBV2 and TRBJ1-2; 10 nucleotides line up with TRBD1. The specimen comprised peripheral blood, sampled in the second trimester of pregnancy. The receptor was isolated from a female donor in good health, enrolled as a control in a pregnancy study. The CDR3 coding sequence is TGTGCCAGCAGTGAAACTCCGGGACAGGGGTACCTCTTCCGGTATGGCTACACCTTC. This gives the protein CASSETPGQGYLFRYGYTF.